One T cell receptor (beta chain) is described in this entry. Its antigen is currently not known. With only one base between it and a far larger clone, this is likely a read error. The sample originates from a study of regulatory T cells in long-lasting Graves disease (dated by TCRdb to the early 2020s). Regarding the complete study: Newly diagnosed Graves' disease patients had taken antithyroid drugs for less than 3 months. This study used TCR sequencing and RNA sequencing of peripheral blood to compare persistent Graves' disease patients against newly diagnosed Graves' disease patients. The study took place in China and was registered as a clinical trial. A total of some 33 samples were covered by TCR sequencing, comprising around 13 persistent and 20 or so newly diagnosed Graves' disease patients. What the authors observed across the whole study: The study examined only peripheral blood because the primary lesion, thyroid tissue, could not be accessed. Persistent disease showed preferential use of TRBV28, TRBJ1-2 and TRBJ2-5, whereas newly diagnosed disease favored TRBV20-1 and TRBJ2-1. Sequencing and analysis were restricted to the TCR beta chain. The authors noted that the small sample size was a limitation that may lower accuracy. A larger number of public clonotypes was shared among persistent patients (over 2,500) than among newly diagnosed patients (about 990). Lower TCR Shannon entropy and fewer highly expanded clones were observed in persistent Graves' disease patients than in newly diagnosed patients, which suggested clonal expansion.

The time point tag for this specimen amounts to: newly diagnosed GD, antithyroid drugs for less than 3 months. For both TCR sequencing and RNA sequencing, RNA was extracted from PBMCs in TRIzol. Graves' disease was diagnosed according to American Thyroid Association guidelines. Patients were recruited from an endocrinology department in Xi'an, China. Each patient gave approximately 9.7 milliliters of peripheral blood, collected in an EDTA anticoagulant tube. Ficoll Paque Plus density gradient separation was used to isolate PBMCs, and no further T cell sorting was done. An Agilent 2100 Bioanalyzer and agarose gel were used to assess RNA quality, and a NanoDrop 2000 was used to measure RNA concentration. V is reduced by 1 base and J by 7 bases, leaving a spacing of 6 bases between them. From the cysteine up to the phenylalanine, the CDR3 has a length of 12 residues. The DNA shown is the 36-base CDR3, in frame from base 1. From a lookup of the germline V gene (reference sequence), CDR1 and CDR2 are SEHNR and FQNEAQ.

The library relied on multiplex PCR. Sequencing used an Illumina HiSeq 4000. TCR beta libraries were built with iRepertoire HTBI primers and Arm-PCR amplification of CDR3 regions. PCR products were gel purified before sequencing. Under the source paper's analysis protocol: Gene usage analysis of CDR3 amino acid clonotypes relied on the 60 or so TRBV and about 13 TRBJ segments identified across samples. COPE and FqMerger were used to merge the filtered high-quality paired reads into contigs. BLAST was used to align contigs to IMGT TRBV, TRBD and TRBJ reference genes, and CDR3 was defined according to IMGT. Any clonotype with a frequency above 0.1% was classified as a highly expanded clone. Repertoire diversity was measured by Shannon entropy, and V-J evenness by the Gini coefficient. A clonotype found in more than one individual was treated as public. TCRdb cleaned the public reads at Q25 with fastp, built clones with MiXCR and kept in-frame beta chains. Each entry merges the rows of one CDR3 protein and shows their most common DNA and genes. TCRdb, not the original authors, processed these V and J calls. The sample records around 450,000 distinct CDR3 sequences, under 15% of which are singletons. The top ten clonotypes cover approximately 15% of the sample.

These data were likewise used in another study, on T cells in Graves' hyperthyroidism and ophthalmopathy. That second publication adds: Stable Graves' hyperthyroidism was defined as no progression to ophthalmopathy during 18 months of follow-up. The hyperthyroidism patients were between 18 and 65 years old and newly diagnosed, with a disease duration of less than 2 months. The study excluded patients with uncontrolled infections, other autoimmune diseases, pregnancy or lactation. Diagnoses were based on clinical symptoms, serum thyroxine and TRAb, thyroid ultrasound and orbital computed tomography. The first round of RT-PCR for the TCR CDR3 was performed with the HTBI primer set and the Qiagen OneStep RT-PCR kit. Most expanded thyroid clonotypes (frequency above 0.001) were also detected in blood, a finding suggesting that blood repertoires may reflect thyroid immune responses. Ophthalmopathy was separated from stable hyperthyroidism by a 13 V-J signature model, with approximately 85% sensitivity and 81% to 82% specificity obtained in cross-validation and 80%/75% obtained in testing. In validation, progression to ophthalmopathy was predicted by the model with nearly 71% sensitivity and nearly 75% specificity, a median of about 6 months before onset. TCR V-J signatures able to tell the groups apart were searched for in a discovery cohort of about a hundred patients, of whom around 42 had Graves' ophthalmopathy and under 65 had stable Graves' hyperthyroidism. Whether ophthalmopathy could be predicted prospectively was tested in an independent validation cohort made up of approximately 19 hyperthyroidism patients plus 17 patients who later progressed to ophthalmopathy. The approximately 98 discovery patients were randomly divided into training and test sets at a 7:3 ratio. Thyroid tissue and blood T-cell repertoires from about 6 Graves' hyperthyroidism patients were also compared in the study. After sampling, hyperthyroidism patients received methimazole starting at 30 mg daily, and ophthalmopathy patients received high-dose intravenous methylprednisolone. The libraries were constructed in a second round of multiplex PCR and then size-selected and purified. The libraries were sequenced on an Illumina HiSeq2000 using paired-end 100 bp reads. SOAPnuke was used to process the raw data, removing reads that contained adapters or uncalled bases, had a mean Phred below 15, or lacked an exact match to the constant primer or identifier. COPE v1.2.5 was used to merge high-quality paired reads, and clonotypes were defined as unique nucleotide sequences. MiTCR v1.1 was used to align clonotypes to the IMGT TRBV, TRBD and TRBJ reference segments. Only V-J combinations with frequency above 0.0001, covering 99% to 99.2% of repertoires, were analysed. A TCS score was defined as the ratio of F50 (clonal expansion) to E x V (chaos), with BLOSUM62-based TCRdist applied between CDR3 peptides within each V-J. Welch's t-statistics and random forest reduced just over 500 V-J features to 10 to 15, which were used in a naive Bayes classifier (R e1071). Sample size was not statistically predetermined, and investigators were not blinded to group allocation. According to the paper, TCR Vbeta CDR3 sequencing was carried out on 135 peripheral blood samples, which came from fewer than 50 ophthalmopathy, around 75 hyperthyroidism and 17 progressor patients.

The origin of this receptor is a woman aged 25 to 45 with Graves disease. Donor details come from another sample of the same person, matched by shared clones. The source was peripheral blood mononuclear cells (PBMCs), collected at new diagnosis, from a patient treated with antithyroid drugs. This chain joins TRBV7-9 to TRBJ2-3; TRBD1 might be the D gene, on 5 matching bases. The DNA sequence reads TGTGCCAGCAGCTTAGAGGGGAATACGCAGTATTTT. Its coded protein is CASSLEGNTQYF.